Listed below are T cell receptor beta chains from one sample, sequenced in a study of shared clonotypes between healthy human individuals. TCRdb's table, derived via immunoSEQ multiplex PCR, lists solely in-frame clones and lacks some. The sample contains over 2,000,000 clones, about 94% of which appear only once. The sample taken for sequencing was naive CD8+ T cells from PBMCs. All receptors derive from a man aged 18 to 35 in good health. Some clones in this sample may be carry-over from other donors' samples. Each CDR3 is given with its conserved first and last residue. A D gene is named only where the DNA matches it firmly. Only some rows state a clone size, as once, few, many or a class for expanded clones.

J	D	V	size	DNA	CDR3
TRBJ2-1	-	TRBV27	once	TGTGCCAGCAGGACCAGGGCAGGGGATTACAATGAGCAGTTCTTC	CASRTRAGDYNEQFF
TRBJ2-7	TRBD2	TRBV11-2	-	TGTGCCAGCAGCATAGCGGGGTTACCCTACGAGCAGTACTTC	CASSIAGLPYEQYF
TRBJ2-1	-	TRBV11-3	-	TGTGCCAGCAGCTTAGGGGGCGAGCAGTTCTTC	CASSLGGEQFF
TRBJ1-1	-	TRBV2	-	TGTGCCGTGAAGTCGGGTACTTTGAACACTGAAGCTTTCTTT	CAVKSGTLNTEAFF
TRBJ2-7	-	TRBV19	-	TGTGCCAGTAGTACGGGACCCCCGAGCTTTCCCTACGAGCAGTACTTC	CASSTGPPSFPYEQYF
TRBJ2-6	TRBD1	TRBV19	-	TGTGCCAGTGTGGACAGGGCCGTGGGGGCCAACGTCCTGACTTTC	CASVDRAVGANVLTF
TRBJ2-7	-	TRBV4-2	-	TGTGCCAGCAGCCAAGAAAGAGGAGCAAAGGAGCAGTACTTC	CASSQERGAKEQYF
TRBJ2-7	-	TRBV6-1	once	TGTGCCAGCATCCCCCACACCTCCTACGAGCAGTACTTC	CASIPHTSYEQYF
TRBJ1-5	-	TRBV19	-	TGTGCCAGTAGTACAAGGGACTTCAATCAGCCCCAGCATTTT	CASSTRDFNQPQHF
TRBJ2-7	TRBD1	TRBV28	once	TGTGCCAGCAGTTTGTCCTACCGGGACAGGGAAACCTACGAGCAGTACTTC	CASSLSYRDRETYEQYF
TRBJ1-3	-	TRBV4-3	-	TGCGCCAGCAGCCAAGAGATAGAGACCACAGGCTCTGGAAACACCATATATTTT	CASSQEIETTGSGNTIYF
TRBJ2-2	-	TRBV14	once	TGTGCCAGCAGCCAAGTAGTTACTAGTTTGGCCGGGGAGCTGTTTTTT	CASSQVVTSLAGELFF
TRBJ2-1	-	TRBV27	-	TGTGCCAGCGCCCCGGGACCCCGCTCCTACAATGAGCAGTTCTTC	CASAPGPRSYNEQFF
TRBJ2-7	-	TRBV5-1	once	TGCGCCAGCGCACTGCCTACAGGGCCGCTCATCTACGAGCAGTACTTC	CASALPTGPLIYEQYF
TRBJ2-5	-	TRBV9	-	TGTGCCAGCAGCGTAGGTGGAGCAACCCAAGAGACCCAGTACTTC	CASSVGGATQETQYF
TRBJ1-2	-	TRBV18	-	TGTGCCAGCTCATACTTCGAGGACACGACAGTGTCCTATGGCTACACCTTC	CASSYFEDTTVSYGYTF
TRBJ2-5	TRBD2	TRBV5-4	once	TGTGCCAGCAGCTTAGGACTAGCAGGAGAGACCCAGTACTTC	CASSLGLAGETQYF
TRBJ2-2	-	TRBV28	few	TGTGCCAGCAGTCAACAGGGGAACACCGGGGAGCTGTTTTTT	CASSQQGNTGELFF
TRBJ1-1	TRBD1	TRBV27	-	TGTGCCAGCAGTTTACAAGCACCCATCCCGACAGGGTTCGACACTGAAGCTTTCTTT	CASSLQAPIPTGFDTEAFF
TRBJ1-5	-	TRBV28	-	TGTGCCAGCAGTTTCAGGGCCGGCCCCCAGCATTTT	CASSFRAGPQHF
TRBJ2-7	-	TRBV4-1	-	TGCGCCAGCAGCCAAGAGTCTGGGAACGGGTACGAGCAGTACTTC	CASSQESGNGYEQYF
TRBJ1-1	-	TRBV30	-	TGTGCCTGGAGTATCCAGGGTGGGACTGAAGCTTTCTTT	CAWSIQGGTEAFF
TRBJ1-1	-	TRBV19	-	TGTGCCAGTAGTATCGCTAGGGTAGGCAACACTGAAGCTTTCTTT	CASSIARVGNTEAFF
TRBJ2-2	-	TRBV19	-	TGTGCCAGTAGTATAGGAAGGGCCACCGGGGAGCTGTTTTTT	CASSIGRATGELFF
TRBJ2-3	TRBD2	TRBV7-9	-	TGTGCCAGCAGGCGGACTAGCGGTACAGATACGCAGTATTTT	CASRRTSGTDTQYF
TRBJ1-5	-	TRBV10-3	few	TGTGCCATCAGTGAGGGACGGAATAGCAATCAGCCCCAGCATTTT	CAISEGRNSNQPQHF
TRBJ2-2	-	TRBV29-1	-	TGCAGCGTTGCGGGCCTACCGGGACGACCGAACACCGGGGAGCTGTTTTTT	CSVAGLPGRPNTGELFF
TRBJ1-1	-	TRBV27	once	TGTGCCAGCAGTTTATCCAAGAACACTGAAGCTTTCTTT	CASSLSKNTEAFF
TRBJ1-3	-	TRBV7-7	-	TGTGCCAGCAGCTCCGCCGCTGGGGGGCCCCCGGGAGGAAACACCATATATTTT	CASSSAAGGPPGGNTIYF
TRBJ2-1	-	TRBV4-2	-	TGTGCCAGCAGCCAAACACTAGCCAGAGTTTACAATGAGCAGTTCTTC	CASSQTLARVYNEQFF
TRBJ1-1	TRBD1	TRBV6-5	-	TGTGCCAGCAGAGAATTTGGACAGGGGAACACTGAAGCTTTCTTT	CASREFGQGNTEAFF
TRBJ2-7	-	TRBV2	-	TGTGCCAGCAGTGAAGGGGGCACGTCCTCCTACGAGCAGTACTTC	CASSEGGTSSYEQYF
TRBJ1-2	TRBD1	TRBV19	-	TGTGCCAGCAGCGGACAGGGGGCCTACTATGGCTACACCTTC	CASSGQGAYYGYTF
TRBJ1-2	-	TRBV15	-	TGTGCCACCAGCAGAGATTTATCGCAGCTCCACTTCACCTTC	CATSRDLSQLHFTF
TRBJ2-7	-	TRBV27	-	TGTGCCAGCGGAGAGTGGGGACCCGACTACGAGCAGTACTTC	CASGEWGPDYEQYF
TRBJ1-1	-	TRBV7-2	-	TGTGCCAGCAGCTTATGGTGGGCTGGTAACACTGAAGCTTTCTTT	CASSLWWAGNTEAFF
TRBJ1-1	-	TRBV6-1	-	TGTGCCAGCAGTGAAAGTGGCATCTTGAACACTGAAGCTTTCTTT	CASSESGILNTEAFF
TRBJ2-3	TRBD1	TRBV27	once	TGTGCCAGCAGCTTTACAGGGGGCGCAGATACGCAGTATTTT	CASSFTGGADTQYF
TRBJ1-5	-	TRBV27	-	TGTGCCAGCAGTTTAGCGCCTATCAGCAATCAGCCCCAGCATTTT	CASSLAPISNQPQHF
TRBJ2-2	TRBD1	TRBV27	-	TGTGCCAGCAGTTCCATCCTAGACAGGGGAATGACCGGGGAGCTGTTTTTT	CASSSILDRGMTGELFF
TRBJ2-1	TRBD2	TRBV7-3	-	TGTGCCAGCAGACCGACCGGAGGGGCTAGCGGTGAGCAGTTCTTC	CASRPTGGASGEQFF
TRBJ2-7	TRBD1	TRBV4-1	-	TGCGCCAGCAGCGGCCGGGACAGCAGCTCCTACGAGCAGTACTTC	CASSGRDSSSYEQYF
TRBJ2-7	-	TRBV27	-	TGTGCCAGCGGTTTGGGGGCAACCTACGAGCAGTACTTC	CASGLGATYEQYF
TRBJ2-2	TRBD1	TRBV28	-	TGTGCCAGCAGCACAGGGGCTGGCGGGGAGCTGTTTTTT	CASSTGAGGELFF
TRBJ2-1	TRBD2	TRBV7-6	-	TGTGCCAGCAGCTTAACCCCGGCGACTAGCAGATCCTACAATGAGCAGTTCTTC	CASSLTPATSRSYNEQFF
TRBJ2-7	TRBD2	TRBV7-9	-	TGTGCCAGCAACGGCCCAACTAGCGGGTTATACGAGCAGTACTTC	CASNGPTSGLYEQYF
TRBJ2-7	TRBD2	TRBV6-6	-	TGTGCCAGCAAAGCGGGAGGTGTCTACGAGCAGTACTTC	CASKAGGVYEQYF
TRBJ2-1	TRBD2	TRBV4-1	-	TGCGCCAGCAGCCACTTCGAGGGACTAGCGGCCTCCTACAATGAGCAGTTCTTC	CASSHFEGLAASYNEQFF